This T cell receptor beta chain originates from a study of shared clonotypes between healthy human individuals (dated by TCRdb to the early 2020s). For the study in its entirety: Three men and a couple of women, aged 18 to 49 years, made up the cohort. Per donor, three plates each were used for CD4 naive and CD4 memory, two for CD8 naive, and one for CD8 memory. To estimate repertoire size and how much clonotypes are shared between individuals, the study performed deep sequencing of blood TCR repertoires from five healthy adults. Libraries were prepared and TCR repertoires were sequenced by different laboratories using diverse techniques, in order to increase sequencing depth and limit assay-specific biases. Between about 0.94 and 8.9 billion PBMCs per donor were obtained by leukapheresis. Overall results and qualifications from the work: Sampling was restricted to blood, and TCR repertoires in tissues likely differ from the TCR repertoires found in blood. Because the study included a small number of donors, the genetic and exposure-history diversity represented was limited. Larger estimated clonotype richness was generally found for naive subsets than for memory subsets. Even with the large sequencing depth, rarefaction of the sorted-subset datasets indicated that sequencing was incomplete. Sharing across several donors was observed for approximately 4.6% of naive CD4, under 4% of naive CD8, roughly 2.3% of memory CD4, and about 0.38% of memory CD8 clonotypes. Compared with non-shared clonotypes, the clonotypes found in all four sorted-subset donors had higher generation probabilities. Pairwise subsampling led to the expectation that sequencing depth would affect the degree of clonotype sharing among donors.

Concerning this clone itself: The clone's antigen remains unknown. Per-base quality was not reported, and no clone a single base away is much larger than it.

TCR CDR3 regions were amplified from genomic DNA by multiplex PCR using the deep immunoSEQ assay. For each cell subset, the extracted genomic DNA was distributed evenly across all wells of several immunoSEQ 96-well plates, and each plate served as one replicate. For sorted subsets, each replicate PCR was loaded with about 0.2 ug genomic DNA, equivalent to 30,000 or so T cell genomes. Purified libraries were measured with a Qubit 3.0 fluorometer, size-checked on a Bioanalyzer 2100, and measured again with the KAPA Library Quantification kit. Every immunoSEQ 96-well plate was sequenced on a dedicated single-read 150-cycle Illumina NextSeq 550 flow cell. Per the original workflow: Because the immunoSEQ output held only junctional sequences and lacked quality scores, the filtering could not match the filtering applied to full-length reads. To assign V/J genes and CDR3, sequences were annotated using PyIR, a Python wrapper for IgBLAST v1.9, with IMGT germline references. Reads with weak V/J assignments (E-value above 1e-6), missing CDR3, stop codons, out-of-frame junctions, or ambiguous translated residues were removed. A V3J clonotype was defined by an identical inferred V gene, J gene, and CDR3 amino acid sequence. The percentage overlap between two repertoires was calculated by dividing the number of shared unique clonotypes by the size of the smaller repertoire. RTK rarefaction, the Chao1 estimator, and Recon v2.1 estimates of unobserved clonotypes were used to assess repertoire richness. OLGA was used to compute generation probabilities for all TCRbeta clonotypes that the gDNA method yielded from a few donors. The immuneACCESS repertoire file appears here via TCRdb, limited to in-frame rearrangements. These files lack a portion of the clones; in checked studies, under half of the deficit traces to unresolved V genes, and the cause of the others is not known. V and J calls and clone size come straight from that table; D and trimming were deduced from the DNA. Present in this sample are under 2,000,000 clones, about 95% of which were seen just once. The ten top clones hold 0.95% to 1.5% of the sample.

CD8 naive samples consisted of CD45RO-negative cells that were positively selected for CCR7, yielding a CD45RA+CCR7+ population without TemRA cells. Healthy HIV-negative adults with no recently reported acute infections or vaccinations were included as donors. Every donor was a Caucasian adult living in Nashville, Tennessee, USA. After blood collection by leukapheresis, PBMCs were isolated using Ficoll-Histopaque density gradient centrifugation and then cryopreserved in the vapor phase of liquid nitrogen. Analytical flow cytometry was used to check the purity and quantity of each magnetically sorted T cell population. From each sorted fraction, genomic DNA was isolated and quantified by UV absorbance on a Nanodrop 2000c. Trimming costs V 7 bases and J 4 bases, and their ends lie 11 bases apart. Taken from the germline V gene, the CDR1 and CDR2 loops are SNHLY and FYNNEI. The CDR3 covers 13 residues, taking in both the cysteine and the phenylalanine. Here the CDR3 DNA is all that survives: 39 bases in frame from base 1.

This chain joins TRBV2 to TRBJ2-1; the D gene is perhaps TRBD2, from 5 matching bases. This clonotype was obtained from a man younger than 30 in good health. Sequenced sample: naive CD8+ T cells sorted from blood. This specimen's cell subset or site label, per the study, means: CD45RA+CCR7+. The CDR3 region: CASTSPAYNEQFF. Here is the DNA: TGTGCCAGCACTAGCCCCGCATACAATGAGCAGTTCTTC.